The 26 T cell receptor beta chains given below trace back to one sample, sequenced in a study of post-analysis software for immune sequencing data. Study outcomes and limitations: When patients were compared with controls, roughly five TRBV segments were more frequent, TRBV5-6, TRBV5-1 and TRBV20-1 among them.

Their antigens remain unidentified. Tagging with unique molecular identifiers was a feature of the TCR beta cDNA libraries. TCRdb reanalysed the PCR reads using MiXCR and keeps one entry per CDR3 protein. This sample has around 200,000 distinct CDR3 sequences; roughly 30% occur once, and the top ten carry roughly 3.4%. Sequencing was done on a sample of blood. The receptors were sampled from a girl aged 2-17 years with multiple sclerosis.

In this sample, this clonotype turned up a few times. This chain uses TRBV5-1 with TRBJ2-3; D gene ambiguous. This CDR3 region has 15 residues. From germline, CDR1 is SGHRS and CDR2 YFSETQ. Trimming took off 0 bases at V and 0 bases at J, with 8 bases between the two ends. CDR3 loop: CASSLAPFSTDTQYF. DNA of the CDR3: TGCGCCAGCAGCTTGGCGCCCTTTAGCACAGATACGCAGTATTTT.

This clonotype has just a few counts. The chain recombines TRBV5-1 with TRBJ1-2, with D unresolved. The CDR3 totals 14 residues. The germline V gene has CDR1 SGHRS and CDR2 YFSETQ. The V and J ends lost 0 bases and 4 bases respectively, with 10 bases between them. CDR3 sequence reads: CASSLGAGSYGYTF. The DNA of the CDR3 is TGCGCCAGCAGCTTGGGAGCAGGATCCTATGGCTACACCTTC.

The V and J genes are TRBV20-1 and TRBJ2-5; tentative D call: TRBD1 (6 bases). The ends were cut back, 0 bases at V and 5 bases at J, with 13 bases in the middle. Germline V CDR1 and CDR2: DFQATT, SNEGSKA (reference sequence). This CDR3 is built from 14 residues. The CDR3 sequence: CSARDRGQGETQYF. In nucleotides, the CDR3 is TGCAGTGCTAGAGATCGAGGGCAGGGGGAGACCCAGTACTTC.

This clonotype was detected a few times. The V and J genes are TRBV12-3 or TRBV12-4 and TRBJ2-2; D might be TRBD1 (5 bases). The CDR3 runs 15 residues. V dropped 5 bases and J dropped 5 bases, with 15 bases sitting between them. CDR3 in amino acids: CASSPSSRTTGELFF. The CDR3 DNA follows: TGTGCCAGCAGTCCTTCGAGCAGGACAACCGGGGAGCTGTTTTTT.

This clonotype was counted at least ten times. This rearrangement joins TRBV27 to TRBJ2-5; D uncertain. Looked up from germline, CDR1 is MNHEY and CDR2 is SMNVEV (reference sequence). V was trimmed by 8 bases and J by 4 bases, leaving 17 bases between them. This CDR3 has 14 amino acids. This CDR3 is CASAPRRRPETQYF. The CDR3 DNA follows: TGTGCCAGCGCACCAAGGAGACGACCAGAGACCCAGTACTTC.

This clonotype occurred many times. V and J are TRBV20-1 and TRBJ2-1, with D tentatively TRBD2 (5 bases). The CDR3 extends over 16 amino acids. The ends were cut back, 0 bases at V and 1 base at J, with 13 bases in the middle. Germline V gene data show CDR1 as DFQATT and CDR2 as SNEGSKA (reference sequence). Here the CDR3 DNA reads TGCAGTGCTAGAGATCCCAGCGGCCGGTCCTACAATGAGCAGTTCTTC. Protein product: CSARDPSGRSYNEQFF.

This clonotype was picked up many times. DNA for the CDR3: TGCAGTGCTACCGTGAGCACAGATACGCAGTATTTT. This translates into CSATVSTDTQYF. J is TRBJ2-3 and V is TRBV20-1; D not resolved. The CDR3 sequence is 12 residues long. In germline, CDR1 is DFQATT, CDR2 SNEGSKA (reference sequence). V lost 4 bases and J 0 bases, leaving 5 bases between the germline ends.

This clonotype was detected many times. The chain is built from TRBV12-3 or TRBV12-4 and TRBJ2-3; unclear D gene. Trimming cost V 3 bases and J 5 bases, with 9 bases left between them. The length of the CDR3 is 13 residues. For the CDR3, the DNA is TGTGCCAGCAGTTTGGGCCCAAAAGATACGCAGTATTTT. Amino acids: CASSLGPKDTQYF.

In its sample, this clonotype was seen once. Given a much more abundant clone one base away, this may be a read error. This chain joins TRBV3-1 and TRBJ2-1; D tentatively reads TRBD1 or TRBD2 (5 bases each). Germline values: CDR1 LGHDT, CDR2 YNNKEL (reference sequence). With 0 bases removed from V and 8 bases from J, the gap between germline ends came to 17 bases. This CDR3 is built from 16 residues. CDR3 coding DNA: TGTGCCAGCAGCCAAGAGGGGGTGACGACTTACGATGAGCAGTTCTTC. Its protein product is CASSQEGVTTYDEQFF.

The gene calls are TRBV6-6 and TRBJ2-7, with D perhaps given as TRBD1 or TRBD2 (6 bases each). Per germline, CDR1 MNHNY and CDR2 SVGAGI (reference sequence). With 6 bases removed from V and 6 bases from J, the gap between germline ends came to 12 bases. This CDR3 comprises 12 residues. CDR3 sequence: CASSRTGAEQYF. The CDR3 DNA follows: TGTGCCAGCAGCCGTACGGGGGCCGAGCAGTACTTC.

This clonotype was counted many times. The chain has TRBV3-1 and TRBJ1-2, with 8 bases lining up with TRBD1. Looked up from germline, CDR1 is LGHDT and CDR2 is YNNKEL (reference sequence). V dropped 3 bases and J dropped 7; count of bases not matched to a gene: 4. The CDR3 spans 13 residues. In DNA, the CDR3 is TGTGCCAGCAGCCAGACTACAGGGGGTGGCTACACCTTC. Translated, it gives CASSQTTGGGYTF. Variable domain in full (rest from reference TRBV3-1 and TRBJ1-2): DTAVSQTPKYLVTQMGNDKSIKCEQNLGHDTMYWYKQDSKKFLKIMFSYNNKELIINETVPNRFSPKSPDKAHLNLHINSLELGDSAVYFCASSQTTGGGYTFGSGTRLTVV.

In its sample, this clonotype was seen many times. The gene calls are TRBV29-1 and TRBJ2-3; 8 positions agree with TRBD1. The CDR3 covers 13 residues. The V segment lost 6 bases and the J segment 5 bases; nucleotides outside the gene matches: 7. Germline values: CDR1 SQVTM, CDR2 ANQGSEA. The CDR3 sequence is CSVRATGGDTQYF. In DNA form, the CDR3 reads TGCAGCGTGAGGGCAACAGGGGGAGATACGCAGTATTTT.

Many counts were recorded for this clonotype. The chain carries TRBV29-1 and TRBJ2-7; D gene unclear. Trimming cost V 7 bases and J 6 bases, with 13 bases left between them. The CDR3 is made up of 11 amino acids. Per the germline V gene, CDR1 is SQVTM and CDR2 is ANQGSEA. CDR3 protein: CSGGDASEQYF. The CDR3 nucleotides are TGCAGCGGTGGAGATGCGTCCGAGCAGTACTTC.

A remark on this clonotype: This may be a read error: a much more frequent sequence differs by one nucleotide. This chain joins TRBV20-1 and TRBJ2-1; D might be TRBD1 (5 bases). Germline V lookup: CDR1 DFQATT, CDR2 SNEGSKA (reference sequence). The CDR3 length is 13 residues. The CDR3 loop reads CGAIFRAYNEQFF. The CDR3 nucleotides are TGCGGTGCTATTTTCAGGGCCTACAATGAGCAGTTCTTC.

As to this clonotype: Since a much larger clone is just one base distant, this may be a read error. The rearrangement uses TRBV12-3 or TRBV12-4 and TRBJ2-7, with a possible D match to TRBD2 (5 bases). V was trimmed by 11 bases and J by 0 bases, leaving 14 bases between them. The CDR3 is 13 residues long. The CDR3 region is CACGLRLSYEQYF. DNA for the CDR3: TGTGCCTGCGGGCTCCGGCTCTCCTACGAGCAGTACTTC.

The rearrangement links TRBV6-1 to TRBJ1-6; 10 nucleotides match TRBD1. From germline, CDR1 is MNHNS and CDR2 SASEGT. V was clipped by 5 bases and J by 6 bases; unmatched bases: 10. This CDR3 region has 17 residues. CDR3 sequence reads: CASSTPGQGYTNSPLHF. The CDR3 DNA follows: TGTGCCAGCAGTACGCCGGGACAGGGGTACACTAATTCACCCCTCCACTTT.

As concerns this clonotype: A much larger clone is a single base away; this may be a read error. The V gene is TRBV10-3, the J gene TRBJ2-1; 7 bases are shared with TRBD1. The CDR3 totals 13 residues. The V gene end was trimmed by 4 bases and the J gene end by 10 bases; junction bases not matched to a gene: 7. Looked up from germline, CDR1 is ENHRY and CDR2 is SYGVKD. This CDR3 is CAISGLTGYEQFF. DNA for the CDR3: TGTGCCATCAGTGGGCTGACAGGGTACGAGCAGTTCTTC.

The rearrangement joins TRBV16 to TRBJ1-2; D call uncertain. V was clipped by 0 bases and J by 8 bases, with 7 bases between them. The V gene's germline CDR1 is KGHSY and CDR2 FQNENV. CDR3 length equals 12 residues. CDR3 protein: CASSQSGRGYTF. The CDR3 region has the DNA TGTGCCAGCAGCCAATCCGGACGGGGCTACACCTTC.

This clonotype showed up many times. This chain links TRBV5-1 with TRBJ2-1; 8 bases line up with TRBD1. The CDR3 loop spans 16 amino acids. The V segment lost 1 base and the J segment 0 bases; nucleotides outside the gene matches: 3. The V gene's germline CDR1 is SGHRS and CDR2 YFSETQ. The CDR3 nucleotides are TGCGCCAGCAGCTTGCCTACAGGGGGCTCCTACAATGAGCAGTTCTTC. Its protein product is CASSLPTGGSYNEQFF. Drawing the rest from reference TRBV5-1 and TRBJ2-1, the complete variable domain is KAGVTQTPRYLIKTRGQQVTLSCSPISGHRSVSWYQQTPGQGLQFLFEYFSETQRNKGNFPGRFSGRQFSNSRSEMNVSTLELGDSALYLCASSLPTGGSYNEQFFGPGTRLTVL.

With regard to this clonotype: A single base separates this from a much larger clone, so it may be a read error. J is TRBJ2-5 and V is TRBV29-1; 7 bases map to TRBD1. The CDR3 is 12 amino acids. Germline V CDR1 and CDR2: SQVTM, ANQGSEA. The J segment lost 11 bases and the V segment lost 7 bases, leaving 13 bases of the junction unmatched. CDR3 bases: TGCAGCGGTGGGACAGCCCGAGGTGAGCAGTACTTC. Its translation is CSGGTARGEQYF.

As for this clonotype: One junction end does not reproduce the germline sequence, and a read error may be involved. The chain uses TRBV20-1 and TRBJ1-1, with 12 bases lining up with TRBD1. The CDR3 contains 16 residues. CDR1 DFQATT and CDR2 SNEGSKA come from the germline V gene (reference sequence). As DNA, the CDR3 is TGTCGGGGGGGGACAGGGGGCGCAATGGTGAACACTGAAGCTTTCTTT. Translated: CRGGTGGAMVNTEAFF.

This clonotype has ten or more counts. This CDR3 reads CSASGTGYGYTF. CDR3 nucleotide sequence: TGCAGTGCTAGTGGCACAGGCTATGGCTACACCTTC. The V and J genes are TRBV20-1 and TRBJ1-2; perhaps TRBD1 as D (5 bases). The ends were cut back, 3 bases at V and 4 bases at J, with 9 bases in the middle. Germline loops: CDR1 DFQATT, CDR2 SNEGSKA (reference sequence). The CDR3 length is 12 residues.

This clonotype appeared many times. The J gene is TRBJ2-1, the V gene TRBV28; 7 bases agree with TRBD2. V gave up 8 bases and J gave up 4 bases; unmatched junction bases: 17. Germline V lookup: CDR1 MDHEN, CDR2 SYDVKM. This CDR3 comprises 17 residues. For the CDR3, the DNA is TGTGCCAGCCCCGCCCGGGGGGTGGTAGACATGTACAATGAGCAGTTCTTC. Its protein product is CASPARGVVDMYNEQFF. The whole variable domain, filled in from reference TRBV28 and TRBJ2-1, reads DVKVTQSSRYLVKRTGEKVFLECVQDMDHENMFWYRQDPGLGLRLIYFSYDVKMKEKGDIPEGYSVSREKKERFSLILESASTNQTSMYLCASPARGVVDMYNEQFFGPGTRLTVL.

This clonotype was found a few times. The CDR3 spells CASSYSRGGSNQPQHF. The CDR3 DNA follows: TGTGCCAGCAGTTACTCGAGAGGGGGCAGCAATCAGCCCCAGCATTTT. The chain combines TRBV6-6 with TRBJ1-5; 7 bases fit TRBD1. The CDR3 runs to 16 residues. The V and J ends lost 0 bases and 1 base, in that order; junction bases with no gene match: 3. CDR1 and CDR2 (germline): MNHNY, SVGAGI (reference sequence).

Regarding this clonotype: This may be a read error, as it is one base from a much larger clone. The V gene is TRBV20-1, the J gene TRBJ2-4, with unresolved D. CDR3 size: 13 residues. CDR1 is DFQATT and CDR2 is SNEGSKA in the germline V gene (reference sequence). The CDR3 spells CGAAGPAKNIQYF. The CDR3 DNA reads as TGCGGTGCTGCAGGTCCGGCCAAAAACATTCAGTACTTC.

The chain couples TRBV5-1 to TRBJ1-6; D is unresolved. Germline V gene sequence: CDR1 SGHRS, CDR2 YFSETQ. V was clipped by 0 bases and J by 4 bases, with 8 bases between them. This CDR3 is built from 15 residues. The CDR3 sequence is CASSLAKDYNSPLHF. The CDR3 region has the DNA TGCGCCAGCAGCTTGGCTAAAGATTATAATTCACCCCTCCACTTT.